The 11 T cell receptor beta chains below all came from one sample that was sequenced in a study of spatial heterogeneity in lung cancer. Their specific antigens are unknown. One entry per CDR3 protein results from TCRdb running MiXCR on the 5' RACE reads. The data contain about 15,000 distinct CDR3 sequences, 6.2% of them singletons. Overall study results and limits: Counts of expanded intratumoral alpha and beta TCRs tracked tumor mutation counts.

Described time point: sample taken at primary tumor resection. Sequenced material: lung tumor tissue, taken at surgery. All receptors derive from a male donor with early-stage non-small cell lung cancer.

This clonotype was detected ten times or more. This beta chain slipped into a library made for alpha chains as a stray read, so its size is not meaningful. J is TRBJ2-1 and V is TRBV29-1, with a possible D match to TRBD2 (5 bases). Germline CDR1 SQVTM, CDR2 ANQGSEA. The V end was cut by 4 bases, the J end by 9 bases, with 7 bases between. This CDR3 has 10 amino acids. The CDR3 is CSVASGEQFF. The CDR3 DNA follows: TGCAGCGTTGCGAGCGGTGAGCAGTTCTTC.

This clonotype was detected many times. The size of this beta chain means little, since it is a stray read in a library made for alpha chains. This chain uses TRBV5-5 with TRBJ1-1, with D perhaps TRBD1 (6 bases). Trimming removed 0 bases from V and 5 bases from J, with 14 bases in between. CDR1 is SGHKS and CDR2 is YYEKEE in the germline V gene (reference sequence). CDR3 length: 15 amino acids. The CDR3: CASSLATAQGTEAFF. The CDR3 nucleotides read TGTGCCAGCAGCTTGGCTACAGCCCAGGGGACTGAAGCTTTCTTT.

This clonotype was found once. Because the library targeted alpha chains, this beta chain is an off-target read whose size means little. The CDR3 sequence: CASSGQSYGYTF. The CDR3 coding sequence is TGTGCCAGTTCGGGACAGTCCTATGGCTACACCTTC. The chain joins TRBV6-6 to TRBJ1-2; TRBD1 agrees at 7 bases. V lost 9 bases, J lost 4 bases, and 5 bases stayed unmatched. The CDR3 totals 12 residues. The germline V gene has CDR1 MNHNY and CDR2 SVGAGI (reference sequence).

In this sample, this clonotype turned up many times. Within a library made for alpha chains, this beta chain is off target, and its count is uninformative. The chain joins TRBV2 to TRBJ1-2; no clear D gene. The CDR3 has 11 residues. In germline, CDR1 is SNHLY, CDR2 FYNNEI. Trimming left V 5 bases short and J 6 bases short, with 7 bases between. In DNA, the CDR3 is TGTGCCAGCAGTCAAGAGGATGGCTACACCTTC. This codes for CASSQEDGYTF.

This clonotype was detected many times. With the library built for alpha chains, this beta chain is off target and its frequency is not meaningful. The rearrangement joins TRBV24-1 to TRBJ2-1; 9 nucleotides match TRBD1. Germline trimming cut 7 bases from V and 7 bases from J; bases unmatched to any gene: 10. CDR3 length: 15 amino acids. Germline CDR1 reads KGHDR; CDR2 reads SFDVKD. CDR3: CATSGDRVVANEQFF. The DNA of the CDR3 is TGTGCCACCAGCGGGGACAGGGTGGTAGCGAATGAGCAGTTCTTC.

This clonotype was detected many times. This beta chain represents an off-target read in a library built for alpha chains; its size is of limited meaning. The chain recombines TRBV20-1 with TRBJ2-1; 8 bases agree with TRBD1. The CDR3 contains 13 residues. The germline V gene encodes CDR1 DFQATT and CDR2 SNEGSKA (reference sequence). J lost 6 bases, V lost 0 bases, and 1 base had no gene match. The CDR3 loop is CSARDQGANEQFF. The CDR3 region has the DNA TGCAGTGCTAGAGATCAGGGGGCCAATGAGCAGTTCTTC.

This clonotype has a count of ten or more. This beta chain turned up in a library designed for alpha chains; as an off-target read, its abundance says little. The chain carries TRBV29-1 and TRBJ2-7, with 10 bases aligning to TRBD2. The CDR3 contains 13 residues. Germline V CDR1 and CDR2: SQVTM, ANQGSEA. The V gene end was trimmed by 4 bases and the J gene end by 2 bases; junction bases not matched to a gene: 2. CDR3 sequence (DNA): TGCAGCGTTGGGACTAGCGGTACCTACGAGCAGTACTTC. Translated, it gives CSVGTSGTYEQYF.

Many counts were recorded for this clonotype. In a library made to pick up alpha chains, this beta chain is a stray read with a size that means little. This sequence joins TRBV27 and TRBJ1-1, with D tentatively TRBD1 (6 bases). V was clipped by 5 bases and J by 0 bases, with 16 bases between them. Looked up from germline, CDR1 is MNHEY and CDR2 is SMNVEV (reference sequence). The CDR3 is made up of 16 amino acids. The CDR3 DNA is TGTGCCAGCAGTCCGTTGGGGGGGCCGATGAACACTGAAGCTTTCTTT. Amino acids: CASSPLGGPMNTEAFF.

This clonotype occurred many times. With the library built for alpha chains, this beta chain is off target and its frequency is not meaningful. The CDR3: CASSPIGSRGTDTQYF. CDR3 in DNA: TGTGCCAGCAGCCCCATCGGGTCGAGGGGCACAGATACGCAGTATTTT. This sequence joins TRBV9 and TRBJ2-3, with D maybe TRBD2 (5 bases). This CDR3 has 16 amino acids. CDR1 and CDR2 from the germline V gene are SGDLS and YYNGEE. The ends were cut back, 4 bases at V and 1 base at J, with 16 bases in the middle.

This clonotype was seen at least ten times. Since the library was made to target alpha chains, this beta chain is a stray read and its abundance is not meaningful. The chain couples TRBV27 to TRBJ2-7; D is unresolved. The CDR3 loop spans 14 amino acids. Germline CDR1 reads MNHEY; CDR2 reads SMNVEV (reference sequence). V was shortened by 2 bases and J by 3 bases, with 11 bases between the two germline ends. DNA for the CDR3: TGTGCCAGCAGTTTAAAAGGCGGAAACTACGAGCAGTACTTC. Its protein is CASSLKGGNYEQYF.

This clonotype was recorded at least ten times. This beta chain slipped into a library made for alpha chains as a stray read, so its size is not meaningful. The chain carries TRBV12-3 or TRBV12-4 and TRBJ2-7; no clear D. This CDR3 is built from 15 residues. Trimming removed 6 bases from V and 0 bases from J, with 15 bases in between. The CDR3 DNA follows: TGTGCCAGCAGACCCGAACCGGAGCCCTCCTACGAGCAGTACTTC. Amino acids: CASRPEPEPSYEQYF.